This entry describes one TCR beta chain. Its antigen remains unidentified. The PCR was carried out with 60 Vbeta primers and 13 Jbeta primers. Repertoires were generated with immunoSEQ multiplex PCR, while TCRdb's copy carries only in-frame clones and drops some. Here the sample spans 150,000 or so clones, 76% being singletons. This specimen belongs to a study of cytomegalovirus exposure and HLA in healthy donors. V lost 0 bases to trimming and J lost 1 base; unmatched junction nucleotides: 7. The CDR3 covers 18 residues. From germline, CDR1 is MNHNS and CDR2 SASEGT. Findings and limits, study-wide: The classifier reportedly diagnosed cytomegalovirus status with high sensitivity and specificity. A reported reduction in N-insertions relative to the roughly 710-donor mean was seen in an Asian-associated ancestry cluster in a later analysis. Per a later analysis, HLA-associated TCR beta chains showed more clonal expansion than other, equally common TCR beta chains. In a later analysis, DRB1 alleles had the most associated TCRs; HLA-C alleles the fewest.

Sequencing input: PBMCs. This receptor was identified in a male donor in good health and CMV-seronegative. The chain combines TRBV6-1 with TRBJ1-5, with 9 bases identical to TRBD1. The DNA for the CDR3 is TGTGCCAGCAGTGAAGCTGGGACAGGGATTAGAAGCAATCAGCCCCAGCATTTT. This codes for CASSEAGTGIRSNQPQHF.